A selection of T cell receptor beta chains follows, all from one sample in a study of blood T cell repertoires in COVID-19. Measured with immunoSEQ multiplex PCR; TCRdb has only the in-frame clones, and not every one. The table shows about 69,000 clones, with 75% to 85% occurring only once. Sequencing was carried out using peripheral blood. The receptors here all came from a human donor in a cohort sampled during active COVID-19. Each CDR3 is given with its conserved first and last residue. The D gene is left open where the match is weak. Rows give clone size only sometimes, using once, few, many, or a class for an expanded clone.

DNA: TGCGCCAGCAGCTTGGTAGCAACTAATGAAAAACTGTTTTTT
CDR3: CASSLVATNEKLFF
V: TRBV5-1
J: TRBJ1-4
D: NA
size: few

DNA: TGTGCCAGCAGTTACACCCCGGGGTTGAACGAAGCTTTCTTT
CDR3: CASSYTPGLNEAFF
V: TRBV6-5
J: TRBJ1-1
D: NA
size: once

DNA: TGTGCCAGCAGTCCCCCCGGGACAACAGATACGCAGTATTTT
CDR3: CASSPPGTTDTQYF
V: TRBV28
J: TRBJ2-3
D: NA
size: once

DNA: TGTGCCAGCAGCTTAGATTTTCAGGGGAACACTGAAGCTTTCTTT
CDR3: CASSLDFQGNTEAFF
V: TRBV7-9
J: TRBJ1-1
D: NA
size: NA

DNA: TGTGCCAGCAGTGAGGGATCTAGGTCCGGGGAGCTGTTTTTT
CDR3: CASSEGSRSGELFF
V: TRBV28
J: TRBJ2-2
D: NA
size: NA

DNA: TGTGCCAGCATTTCGGGCGGGGGTCCCTCCTACGAGCAGTACTTC
CDR3: CASISGGGPSYEQYF
V: TRBV28
J: TRBJ2-7
D: TRBD2
size: NA

DNA: TGCGCCAGCAGCCCGACCCCGGGACAGGTCGAAGAGACCCAGTACTTC
CDR3: CASSPTPGQVEETQYF
V: TRBV5-1
J: TRBJ2-5
D: TRBD1
size: once

DNA: TGTGCCAGCAGGGACAGGGGATCGGGCTCCTACGAGCAGTACTTC
CDR3: CASRDRGSGSYEQYF
V: TRBV6-6
J: TRBJ2-7
D: TRBD1
size: NA

DNA: TGTGCCAGCAGCTTGGGGGGGGGACAGGGGAACACTGAAGCTTTCTTT
CDR3: CASSLGGGQGNTEAFF
V: TRBV5-4
J: TRBJ1-1
D: TRBD1
size: NA

DNA: TGTGCCATCAGGGGGACAGGGGGATACGAGCAGTACTTC
CDR3: CAIRGTGGYEQYF
V: TRBV10-3
J: TRBJ2-7
D: TRBD1
size: NA

DNA: TGTGCCAGCAGGAATCTCGACAGCTACAATGAGCAGTTCTTC
CDR3: CASRNLDSYNEQFF
V: TRBV6-5
J: TRBJ2-1
D: NA
size: NA

DNA: TGTGCCAGCAGTGTGACTCTCCAGAGTGAAGCTTTCTTT
CDR3: CASSVTLQSEAFF
V: TRBV6-4
J: TRBJ1-1
D: NA
size: NA

DNA: TGTGCCAGTCGAGGGGGTGTCTACAATGAGCAGTTCTTC
CDR3: CASRGGVYNEQFF
V: TRBV12-3/TRBV12-4
J: TRBJ2-1
D: NA
size: NA

DNA: TGTGCCAGCAGTTACTCAGGCAGGAGGGAAGAGACCCAGTACTTC
CDR3: CASSYSGRREETQYF
V: TRBV6-5
J: TRBJ2-5
D: NA
size: NA

DNA: TGTGCCAGCACCCTGAGGCGGAGCAATGAGCAGTTCTTC
CDR3: CASTLRRSNEQFF
V: TRBV12-3/TRBV12-4
J: TRBJ2-1
D: NA
size: NA

DNA: TGTGCCAGCAGCTTAGGCCTTGCGAGCTCCTACGAGCAGTACTTC
CDR3: CASSLGLASSYEQYF
V: TRBV11-2
J: TRBJ2-7
D: NA
size: NA

DNA: TGTGCCAGCAGACAGGAGCCTGCCTACGAGCAGTACTTC
CDR3: CASRQEPAYEQYF
V: TRBV27
J: TRBJ2-7
D: NA
size: NA

DNA: TGCGCCAGTGCAGAGGGGGCGAGGATCGGTGCGCAGTATTTT
CDR3: CASAEGARIGAQYF
V: TRBV10-1
J: TRBJ2-3
D: TRBD1
size: once

DNA: TGTGCCAGCAGCTTAGGCCTAGTGTCAGATACGCAGTATTTT
CDR3: CASSLGLVSDTQYF
V: TRBV11-2
J: TRBJ2-3
D: NA
size: few

DNA: TGTGCCAGCAGCCAAGTTCTGGGACTAGCGGACTCCTACAATGAGCAGTTCTTC
CDR3: CASSQVLGLADSYNEQFF
V: TRBV3-1/TRBV3-2
J: TRBJ2-1
D: TRBD2
size: NA

DNA: TGTGCCAGCAGCCAACAACAGGGGCCAGAGCAGCCCCAGCATTTT
CDR3: CASSQQQGPEQPQHF
V: TRBV3-1/TRBV3-2
J: TRBJ1-5
D: TRBD1
size: NA

DNA: TGTGCCAGCAGCACCTCGACAGGGTGGGGAAGAGATACGCAGTATTTT
CDR3: CASSTSTGWGRDTQYF
V: TRBV5-4
J: TRBJ2-3
D: TRBD1
size: NA